Presented here are 23 T cell receptor beta chains from one specimen sequenced in a study of technical replicates of blood from a handful of donors (dated 2017 in TCRdb). Library preparation employed the immunoSEQ multiplex PCR assay. In its TCRdb copy, this immuneACCESS table keeps in-frame sequences only and misses some clones. Where compared with another copy, unresolved V genes explain less than half of these, and the others have no known cause. In this sample the table shows about 98,000 clones, roughly 95% of which occur a single time. The ten largest clones capture 0.2% to 0.25% of the sample. Input material: T cells isolated from PBMCs. These receptors all stem from a human donor in good health.

The chain employs TRBV19 and TRBJ2-1; 8 bases match TRBD2. V shed 3 bases and J 2 bases; nucleotides not matched to a gene: 6. The V gene's germline CDR1 is LNHDA and CDR2 SQIVND (reference sequence). CDR3 size: 16 residues. In DNA form, the CDR3 reads TGTGCCAGTAGTATCCGGGCGGGAGGTGCCTACAATGAGCAGTTCTTC. This translates into CASSIRAGGAYNEQFF.

CDR3 residues: CASSPGTGHEKLFF. In DNA, the CDR3 is TGTGCCAGCAGCCCCGGGACAGGACATGAAAAACTGTTTTTT. The V call is TRBV7-9, the J call TRBJ1-4; 8 positions match TRBD1. The trim removed 5 bases at V and 6 bases at J, leaving 5 bases unmatched. CDR3 length: 14 residues. Germline CDR1 and CDR2: SEHNR and FQNEAQ (reference sequence).

V and J are TRBV5-1 and TRBJ1-1, with D possibly being TRBD1 (5 bases). This CDR3 spans 13 amino acids. Germline V CDR1 and CDR2: SGHRS, YFSETQ. Trimming stripped 5 bases from V and 1 base from J, with 9 bases between. CDR3 coding DNA: TGCGCCAGCAGACAGGCAACGAACACTGAAGCTTTCTTT. Translation: CASRQATNTEAFF. Filled out from reference TRBV5-1 and TRBJ1-1, the complete variable domain reads KAGVTQTPRYLIKTRGQQVTLSCSPISGHRSVSWYQQTPGQGLQFLFEYFSETQRNKGNFPGRFSGRQFSNSRSEMNVSTLELGDSALYLCASRQATNTEAFFGQGTRLTVV.

The chain couples TRBV7-6 to TRBJ2-2, with D possibly TRBD2 on 5 matching bases. The V end was cut by 2 bases, the J end by 3 bases, with 7 bases between. Germline assignment: CDR1 SGHVS and CDR2 FNYEAQ. The CDR3 is 14 amino acids. CDR3 in DNA: TGTGCCAGCAGCTTATTCGGGGACACCGGGGAGCTGTTTTTT. Amino acid sequence: CASSLFGDTGELFF.

J is TRBJ2-3 and V is TRBV11-3; 10 bases are a match to TRBD1. The trim removed 4 bases at V and 5 bases at J, leaving 6 bases unmatched. Germline CDR1 reads SGHNT; CDR2 reads YENEEA. The CDR3 sequence is 15 residues long. The CDR3 bases are TGTGCCAGCAGCTCTCCCGGGACAGGGGTAGATACGCAGTATTTT. It encodes CASSSPGTGVDTQYF.

The V call is TRBV5-6, the J call TRBJ2-5, with 7 bases that match TRBD2. The V and J ends lost 6 bases and 2 bases, in that order; junction bases with no gene match: 16. Germline CDR1 and CDR2: SGHDT and YYEEEE. The CDR3 spans 17 residues. CDR3 nucleotides: TGTGCCAGCAAGGGGTGGGGGACTAAATTCGGGCAAGAGACCCAGTACTTC. This encodes CASKGWGTKFGQETQYF.

The chain combines TRBV5-1 with TRBJ2-7; 9 bases line up with TRBD1. The CDR3 has 19 amino acids. J lost 6 bases, V lost 4 bases, and 23 bases had no gene match. Germline CDR1 is SGHRS and CDR2 is YFSETQ. The CDR3: CASSQNRDRVKVAWGEQYF. The CDR3 DNA follows: TGCGCCAGCAGCCAGAATCGGGACAGGGTAAAAGTGGCGTGGGGCGAGCAGTACTTC.

The V gene is TRBV30, the J gene TRBJ1-1, with 7 positions matching TRBD1. This CDR3 has 14 amino acids. CDR1 and CDR2 (germline): GTSNPN, SVGIG (reference sequence). Trimming cost V 5 bases and J 5 bases; bases outside gene matches: 11. The CDR3 region has the DNA TGTGCCTGGGGGCAGGGGGGCGCAGGAACTGAAGCTTTCTTT. The encoded protein is CAWGQGGAGTEAFF.

The chain couples TRBV18 to TRBJ2-3; no firm D call. Germline-derived CDR1 and CDR2 are KGHSH and LQKENI. The CDR3 is 9 amino acids. Trimming shortened V by 3 bases and J by 14 bases, and 6 bases separated the two germline ends. The CDR3 protein is CASSPRRYF. The CDR3 nucleotides read TGTGCCAGCTCACCGAGAAGGTATTTT.

The V and J genes are TRBV4-1 and TRBJ2-1; 10 bases fit TRBD2. The CDR3 extends over 18 amino acids. V trimming: 1 base; J trimming: 8 bases; junction bases outside the gene matches: 14. CDR1 is MGHRA and CDR2 is YSYEKL in the germline V gene. CDR3 nucleotide sequence: TGCGCCAGCAGCCAAGGGGCACTAAAGCGGGAGGGCCGTCATGAGCAGTTCTTC. Residues: CASSQGALKREGRHEQFF.

The gene calls are TRBV7-8 and TRBJ2-1; 9 bases fit TRBD2. Losses at the gene ends were 5 bases for V and 8 bases for J; bases not matched to a gene: 10. CDR1 SGHVS and CDR2 FQNEAQ come from the germline V gene. The CDR3 spans 15 residues. The CDR3 here is CASSPGIAGVYEQFF. CDR3 DNA: TGTGCCAGCAGCCCCGGGATAGCGGGAGTTTATGAGCAGTTCTTC.

V is TRBV5-4 and J is TRBJ2-1; TRBD2 matches 9 bases. CDR1 is SGHNT, CDR2 YYREEE, per germline (reference sequence). CDR3 length: 14 residues. Trimming cost V 7 bases and J 4 bases; bases outside gene matches: 6. CDR3 sequence: CASGASGTYNEQFF. In DNA, the CDR3 is TGTGCCAGCGGCGCTAGCGGGACTTACAATGAGCAGTTCTTC.

The V and J genes are TRBV5-1 and TRBJ2-7; 12 positions agree with TRBD2. V was pared by 2 bases and J by 3 bases, with 3 bases of the junction left unmatched. The CDR3 is 15 residues long. Germline lookup yields CDR1 SGHRS and CDR2 YFSETQ. The CDR3 loop reads CASSFASGRDYEQYF. The CDR3 DNA is TGCGCCAGCAGCTTTGCTAGCGGGAGGGACTACGAGCAGTACTTC. Drawing the rest from reference TRBV5-1 and TRBJ2-7, the complete variable domain is KAGVTQTPRYLIKTRGQQVTLSCSPISGHRSVSWYQQTPGQGLQFLFEYFSETQRNKGNFPGRFSGRQFSNSRSEMNVSTLELGDSALYLCASSFASGRDYEQYFGPGTRLTVT.

This clone came up once. The CDR3 DNA sequence: TGTGCCAGCAGCTCCGGACTAGCGGGAGCCTACAATGAGCAGTTCTTC. It encodes CASSSGLAGAYNEQFF. The chain has TRBV5-6 and TRBJ2-1; 13 nucleotides line up with TRBD2. CDR3 length: 16 residues. V shed 3 bases, J shed 2 bases, and the junction held 2 bases outside the gene matches. Germline lookup yields CDR1 SGHDT and CDR2 YYEEEE.

The chain combines TRBV10-3 with TRBJ2-3; TRBD1 matches at 8 bases. The CDR3 length is 14 residues. Germline V lookup: CDR1 ENHRY, CDR2 SYGVKD. Trimming at V came to 5 bases and at J to 4 bases, leaving 5 bases not matched to a gene. CDR3 nucleotides: TGTGCCATCAGTTCGGACAGGGTGGCAGATACGCAGTATTTT. It is translated as CAISSDRVADTQYF.

V is TRBV7-9 and J is TRBJ2-7; the D gene is possibly TRBD1 (6 bases). The CDR3 runs 15 residues. Trimming pared 4 bases from V and 3 bases from J, leaving 16 bases between. Per the germline V gene, CDR1 is SEHNR and CDR2 is FQNEAQ (reference sequence). The CDR3 reads CASSSQDSTHYEQYF. DNA for the CDR3: TGTGCCAGCAGCTCACAGGACAGCACTCACTACGAGCAGTACTTC.

This CDR3 is CASSSSAAGTNEQFF. Here the CDR3 DNA reads TGCGCCAGCAGCTCCTCCGCTGCGGGAACAAATGAGCAGTTCTTC. V gene TRBV5-1 combines with J gene TRBJ2-1; D might be TRBD2 (6 bases). CDR3 length: 15 amino acids. Trimming pared 3 bases from V and 7 bases from J, leaving 17 bases between. Germline V gene data show CDR1 as SGHRS and CDR2 as YFSETQ.

The rearrangement links TRBV2 to TRBJ2-7; 8 bases are a match to TRBD1. Germline V gives CDR1 SNHLY, CDR2 FYNNEI. The CDR3 sequence is 15 residues long. V shed 0 bases, J shed 3 bases, and the junction held 4 bases outside the gene matches. The DNA for the CDR3 is TGTGCCAGCAGTGAAGCTAGGACAGGGCTCTACGAGCAGTACTTC. The encoded protein is CASSEARTGLYEQYF.

The chain is built from TRBV9 and TRBJ1-2; 7 bases agree with TRBD1. This CDR3 has 13 amino acids. Germline-derived CDR1 and CDR2 are SGDLS and YYNGEE. The trim removed 3 bases at V and 4 bases at J, leaving 3 bases unmatched. CDR3 region: CASSDRQGYGYTF. The CDR3 bases are TGTGCCAGCAGCGACCGACAGGGCTATGGCTACACCTTC.

V is TRBV7-8 and J is TRBJ2-7; D possibly corresponds to TRBD1 (6 bases). The length of the CDR3 is 14 residues. CDR1 is SGHVS, CDR2 FQNEAQ, per germline. V was pared by 1 base and J by 2 bases, with 9 bases between. DNA for the CDR3: TGTGCCAGCAGCTTAGGGACAGCCACCTACGAGCAGTACTTC. Residues: CASSLGTATYEQYF.

The gene calls are TRBV28 and TRBJ2-1; D unresolved. The CDR3 has 15 amino acids. The V end lost 8 bases, the J end lost 0 bases, and 14 bases lay between the germline ends. CDR1 and CDR2 (germline): MDHEN, SYDVKM. The CDR3 loop is CASASLLPSYNEQFF. The CDR3 DNA follows: TGTGCCAGCGCTTCCCTATTACCCTCCTACAATGAGCAGTTCTTC.

This chain links TRBV7-8 with TRBJ1-2; 9 bases agree with TRBD1. The CDR3 is made up of 15 amino acids. V trimming: 5 bases; J trimming: 8 bases; junction bases outside the gene matches: 12. Germline values: CDR1 SGHVS, CDR2 FQNEAQ. CDR3 protein: CASSRTGTGLGGYTF. CDR3 in DNA: TGTGCCAGCAGCAGAACAGGGACAGGGTTGGGCGGCTACACCTTC.

This clone was seen just once. This chain joins TRBV29-1 and TRBJ2-3, with D maybe TRBD1 (6 bases). V was cut by 5 bases and J by 2 bases, with 14 bases left in between. This CDR3 is 14 amino acids long. Germline V lookup: CDR1 SQVTM, CDR2 ANQGSEA. CDR3 region: CSVSTGSYTDTQYF. In DNA, the CDR3 is TGCAGCGTTAGCACAGGGTCCTACACAGATACGCAGTATTTT.